What follows are 22 T cell receptor beta chains derived from one specimen sequenced in a study of OX40 agonist ivuxolimab in advanced cancers. The protocol was immunoSEQ multiplex PCR, while the TCRdb copy is restricted to in-frame clones and leaves out a portion. This sample has around 94,000 clones; more than 85% occur once, and the top ten carry about 3.6%. The sample here was CD4+ or CD8+ T cells sorted from blood, taken in a trial of the OX40 agonist ivuxolimab. The receptors here all came from an adult with an advanced solid tumor such as melanoma, head and neck, liver or kidney cancer.

The gene calls are TRBV12-5 and TRBJ2-1, with TRBD2 matching over 11 bases. V lost 0 bases to trimming and J lost 4 bases; unmatched junction nucleotides: 5. Germline CDR1 and CDR2: LGHNT and FRNRAP. The CDR3 consists of 17 residues. The CDR3 coding sequence is TGTGCTAGTGGTTTGGTTACGGGGACTAGCGGATACAATGAGCAGTTCTTC. Protein product: CASGLVTGTSGYNEQFF.

The chain employs TRBV10-3 and TRBJ1-1, with D tentatively TRBD1 (6 bases). Germline CDR1 reads ENHRY; CDR2 reads SYGVKD. The V gene lost 4 bases and the J gene lost 10 bases, with 19 bases spanning the gap. There are 14 residues in the CDR3. The CDR3 DNA reads TGTGCCATCAGTGGGTACGACAGGTCCCAGGGAGCTTTCTTT. Its translation is CAISGYDRSQGAFF.

The V gene is TRBV4-3, the J gene TRBJ2-7, with 9 bases that match TRBD1. Germline lookup yields CDR1 LGHNA and CDR2 YSLEER. The CDR3 sequence is 14 residues long. J was trimmed by 5 bases and V by 4 bases; bases with no gene match: 6. CDR3 in DNA: TGCGCCAGCAGCCTGGGACAGGGCCCCCACGAGCAGTACTTC. Its protein product is CASSLGQGPHEQYF.

The rearrangement uses TRBV19 and TRBJ1-2, with D perhaps TRBD1 (6 bases). Germline assignment: CDR1 LNHDA and CDR2 SQIVND (reference sequence). The V gene lost 8 bases and the J gene lost 4 bases, with 17 bases spanning the gap. CDR3 length equals 14 residues. The CDR3 sequence: CASAYGVGGYGYTF. The CDR3 DNA reads as TGTGCCAGTGCCTATGGGGTAGGGGGCTATGGCTACACCTTC.

This chain connects TRBV14 to TRBJ2-7, with D possibly being TRBD2 (6 bases). The V end lost 2 bases, the J end lost 5 bases, and 16 bases lay between the germline ends. The germline gives CDR1 SGHDN, CDR2 FVKESK. CDR3 length: 15 amino acids. CDR3 residues: CASSQRGGVLDEQYF. CDR3 bases: TGTGCCAGCAGCCAAAGAGGCGGGGTCCTGGACGAGCAGTACTTC.

The chain links TRBV30 to TRBJ1-2; no clear D gene. Deletions cut 2 bases from V and 4 bases from J, with 14 bases between. The germline gives CDR1 GTSNPN, CDR2 SVGIG (reference sequence). This CDR3 has 14 residues. CDR3 in amino acids: CAWSPVILLYGYTF. As DNA, the CDR3 is TGTGCCTGGAGTCCCGTCATTCTCCTCTATGGCTACACCTTC.

The J gene is TRBJ1-1, the V gene TRBV27, with a possible D match to TRBD1 (5 bases). The CDR3 loop spans 14 amino acids. The germline CDR1 and CDR2 sequences are MNHEY and SMNVEV (reference sequence). V lost 9 bases and J lost 1, with 15 bases in between. This chain's CDR3 is CASRTGQANTEAFF. CDR3 sequence (DNA): TGTGCCAGTCGAACGGGGCAGGCGAACACTGAAGCTTTCTTT.

The chain recombines TRBV19 with TRBJ2-5; D remains ambiguous. The germline CDR1 and CDR2 sequences are LNHDA and SQIVND (reference sequence). The V end lost 1 base, the J end lost 2 bases, and 5 bases lay between the germline ends. CDR3 length: 13 amino acids. The CDR3 bases are TGTGCCAGTAGTATAGTGAGTCAAGAGACCCAGTACTTC. It translates to CASSIVSQETQYF.

Only one count was recorded for this clone. The chain links TRBV27 to TRBJ1-5; a possible D gene is TRBD1 (6 bases). Trimming stripped 5 bases from V and 4 bases from J, with 18 bases between. The CDR3 contains 16 residues. The germline V gene has CDR1 MNHEY and CDR2 SMNVEV (reference sequence). CDR3 sequence reads: CASSPTWGGGNQPQHF. Here the CDR3 DNA reads TGTGCCAGCAGTCCCACGTGGGGGGGCGGAAATCAGCCCCAGCATTTT.

The chain's CDR3 is CASSPPGPYNEQFF. In nucleotides, the CDR3 is TGTGCCAGCTCACCTCCGGGGCCCTACAATGAGCAGTTCTTC. The chain employs TRBV18 and TRBJ2-1; TRBD1 or TRBD2 may be the D gene (5 bases each). Trimming took off 3 bases at V and 2 bases at J, with 8 bases between the two ends. Germline CDR1 KGHSH, CDR2 LQKENI. There are 14 residues in the CDR3.

The chain couples TRBV6-5 to TRBJ1-5; possible D gene TRBD1, 5 bases. The CDR3 extends over 14 amino acids. Germline lookup yields CDR1 MNHEY and CDR2 SVGAGI. V was pared by 5 bases and J by 3 bases, with 11 bases between. The CDR3, as DNA: TGTGCCAGCAGTCGTGACAGAAACAATCAGCCCCAGCATTTT. Residues: CASSRDRNNQPQHF.

V and J are TRBV9 and TRBJ2-3, with no clear D. Germline V lookup: CDR1 SGDLS, CDR2 YYNGEE. There are 13 residues in the CDR3. Trimming left V 3 bases short and J 2 bases short, with 7 bases between. CDR3 amino acids: CASSAETTDTQYF. The CDR3 region has the DNA TGTGCCAGCAGCGCCGAGACCACAGATACGCAGTATTTT.

This chain uses TRBV6-5 with TRBJ2-2; D not certain. Germline loops: CDR1 MNHEY, CDR2 SVGAGI. Trimming pared 5 bases from V and 5 bases from J, leaving 9 bases between. The CDR3 loop spans 13 amino acids. The CDR3 sequence is CASSIIQTGELFF. The CDR3 nucleotides read TGTGCCAGCAGTATCATCCAAACCGGGGAGCTGTTTTTT.

V usage is TRBV7-2 and J usage is TRBJ2-5; 9 bases are a match to TRBD1. Trimming at V came to 4 bases and at J to 5 bases, leaving 2 bases not matched to a gene. The V gene's germline CDR1 is SGHTA and CDR2 FQGNSA. The CDR3 runs 13 residues. For the CDR3, the DNA is TGTGCCAGCAGCTGGACAGGGGAGGAGACCCAGTACTTC. This encodes CASSWTGEETQYF.

This clone has a single count. The V call is TRBV19, the J call TRBJ1-2; D is perhaps TRBD1 (6 bases). V was trimmed by 4 bases and J by 6 bases, leaving 15 bases between them. CDR3 length equals 14 residues. CDR1 is LNHDA and CDR2 is SQIVND in the germline V gene (reference sequence). This chain's CDR3 is CASSTMGHRNGYTF. DNA for the CDR3: TGTGCCAGTAGTACCATGGGACATCGAAATGGCTACACCTTC.

The chain combines TRBV28 with TRBJ1-4; D not resolved. The V end was cut by 3 bases, the J end by 5 bases, with 10 bases between. This CDR3 contains 14 residues. The germline V gene has CDR1 MDHEN and CDR2 SYDVKM. The CDR3 sequence is CASSLMELNEKLFF. The DNA for the CDR3 is TGTGCCAGCAGTTTGATGGAGTTAAATGAAAAACTGTTTTTT. The variable domain in full, with the rest retrieved from reference TRBV28 and TRBJ1-4, is DVKVTQSSRYLVKRTGEKVFLECVQDMDHENMFWYRQDPGLGLRLIYFSYDVKMKEKGDIPEGYSVSREKKERFSLILESASTNQTSMYLCASSLMELNEKLFFGSGTQLSVL.

This clone was counted a single time. The rearrangement uses TRBV11-2 and TRBJ1-2; 8 bases map to TRBD1. Germline-derived CDR1 and CDR2 are SGHAT and FQNNGV. The CDR3 sequence is 15 residues long. J gave up 3 bases and V 3 bases, and 6 bases lay outside the gene matches. This chain's CDR3 is CASSFTGQGHYGYTF. In DNA form, the CDR3 reads TGTGCCAGCAGCTTCACCGGACAGGGCCACTATGGCTACACCTTC. The full variable domain, rest sourced from reference TRBV11-2 and TRBJ1-2, is EAGVAQSPRYKIIEKRQSVAFWCNPISGHATLYWYQQILGQGPKLLIQFQNNGVVDDSQLPKDRFSAERLKGVDSTLKIQPAKLEDSAVYLCASSFTGQGHYGYTFGSGTRLTVV.

The V call is TRBV7-6, the J call TRBJ2-7, with unresolved D. CDR3 length: 13 amino acids. V was cut by 3 bases and J by 2 bases, with 8 bases left in between. Germline CDR1 is SGHVS and CDR2 is FNYEAQ. CDR3 region: CASSFSETYEQYF. CDR3 DNA sequence: TGTGCCAGCAGCTTCTCGGAGACCTACGAGCAGTACTTC.

DNA for the CDR3: TGTGCCAGCAGTTACTCGGACAGGAGCAACTATGGCTACACCTTC. Amino acid sequence: CASSYSDRSNYGYTF. The chain couples TRBV6-6 to TRBJ1-2; TRBD1 agrees at 7 bases. V lost 0 bases and J lost 2; bases outside the gene matches: 3. CDR3 length: 15 residues. CDR1 and CDR2 (germline): MNHNY, SVGAGI (reference sequence).

J is TRBJ2-5 and V is TRBV27; 9 bases match TRBD1. The CDR3 is 14 amino acids. V lost 4 bases and J lost 4; bases outside the gene matches: 4. The V gene's germline CDR1 is MNHEY and CDR2 SMNVEV (reference sequence). CDR3 in amino acids: CASSSTGGRETQYF. CDR3 coding DNA: TGTGCCAGCAGTTCTACAGGGGGCCGAGAGACCCAGTACTTC.

J is TRBJ1-3 and V is TRBV9, with a weak D call TRBD1 (5 bases). V was pared by 3 bases and J by 4 bases, with 11 bases between. The CDR3 covers 14 residues. CDR1 is SGDLS and CDR2 is YYNGEE in the germline V gene. This CDR3 is CASSEPGPGNTIYF. The CDR3 coding sequence is TGTGCCAGCAGCGAGCCAGGGCCCGGAAACACCATATATTTT.

This chain links TRBV7-7 with TRBJ2-7; TRBD2 aligns across 8 bases. This CDR3 region has 15 residues. The germline CDR1 and CDR2 sequences are SSHAT and FNYEAQ (reference sequence). V shed 4 bases, J shed 4 bases, and the junction held 9 bases outside the gene matches. The CDR3 DNA is TGTGCCAGCAGCTCAGAAGCGGGAGAAATGTACGAGCAGTACTTC. It encodes CASSSEAGEMYEQYF.